This T cell receptor beta chain was retrieved from a study of CD4+ T cells in melanoma. General observations from the study: A reported correlation linked neoantigen-specific CD4+ T cells to CD8+, macrophage and B cell function. Reportedly, melanoma neoantigen-specific CD4+ T cells showed varied differentiation states.

V shed 0 bases and J shed 5 bases, with 13 bases lying between them. This CDR3 has 15 residues. From germline, CDR1 is MGHRA and CDR2 YSYEKL. In this sample, this clone turned up once. No antigen is known for it. TCRdb's table, derived via immunoSEQ multiplex PCR, lists solely in-frame clones and lacks some. The sample yields more than 110,000 clones, over 90% seen once. The receptor comes from a human donor with melanoma. The rearrangement uses TRBV4-1 and TRBJ1-2, with D unclear. CDR3 amino acids: CASSQDMPVPYGYTF. CDR3 DNA sequence: TGCGCCAGCAGCCAAGATATGCCCGTTCCTTATGGCTACACCTTC.